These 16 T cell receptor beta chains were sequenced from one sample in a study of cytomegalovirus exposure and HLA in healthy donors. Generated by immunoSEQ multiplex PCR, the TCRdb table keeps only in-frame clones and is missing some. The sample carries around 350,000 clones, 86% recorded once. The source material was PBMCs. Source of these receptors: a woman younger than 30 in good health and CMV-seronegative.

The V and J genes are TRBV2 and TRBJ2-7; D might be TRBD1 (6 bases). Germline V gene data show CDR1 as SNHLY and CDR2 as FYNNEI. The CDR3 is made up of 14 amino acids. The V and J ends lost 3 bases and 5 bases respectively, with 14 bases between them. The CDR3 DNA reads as TGTGCCAGCAGTGATAGGCAGGGGCCCCACGAGCAGTACTTC. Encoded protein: CASSDRQGPHEQYF.

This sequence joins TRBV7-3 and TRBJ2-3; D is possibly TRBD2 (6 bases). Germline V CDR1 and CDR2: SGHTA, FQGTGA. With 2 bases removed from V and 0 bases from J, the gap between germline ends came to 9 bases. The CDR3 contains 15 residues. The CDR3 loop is CASSLDGTSTDTQYF. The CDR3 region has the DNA TGTGCCAGCAGCTTAGACGGGACTAGCACAGATACGCAGTATTTT.

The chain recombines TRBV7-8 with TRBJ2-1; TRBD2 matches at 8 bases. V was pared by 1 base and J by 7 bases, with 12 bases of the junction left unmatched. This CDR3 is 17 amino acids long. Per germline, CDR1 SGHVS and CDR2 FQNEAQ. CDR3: CASSLGRGSGSVNEQFF. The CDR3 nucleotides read TGTGCCAGCAGCTTAGGGAGGGGAAGCGGGAGTGTTAATGAGCAGTTCTTC.

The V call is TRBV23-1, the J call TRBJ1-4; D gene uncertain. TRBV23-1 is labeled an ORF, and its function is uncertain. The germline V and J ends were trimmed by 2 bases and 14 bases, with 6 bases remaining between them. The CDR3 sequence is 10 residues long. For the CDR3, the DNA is TGCGCCAGCAGTCAAGGGAGGCTGTTTTTT. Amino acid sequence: CASSQGRLFF.

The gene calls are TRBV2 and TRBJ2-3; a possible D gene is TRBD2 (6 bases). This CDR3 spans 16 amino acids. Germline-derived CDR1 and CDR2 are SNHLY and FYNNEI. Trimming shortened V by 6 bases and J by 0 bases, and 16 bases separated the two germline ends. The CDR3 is CASRPLSGLSTDTQYF. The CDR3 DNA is TGTGCCAGCAGGCCCCTAAGCGGGCTGAGCACAGATACGCAGTATTTT. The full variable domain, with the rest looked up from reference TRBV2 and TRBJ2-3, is EPEVTQTPSHQVTQMGQEVILRCVPISNHLYFYWYRQILGQKVEFLVSFYNNEISEKSEIFDDQFSVERPDGSNFTLKIRSTKLEDSAMYFCASRPLSGLSTDTQYFGPGTRLTVL.

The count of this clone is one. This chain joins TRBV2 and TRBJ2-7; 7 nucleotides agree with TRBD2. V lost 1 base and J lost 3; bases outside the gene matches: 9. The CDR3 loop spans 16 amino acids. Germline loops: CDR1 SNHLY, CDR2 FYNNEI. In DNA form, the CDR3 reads TGTGCCAGCAGTGAAGGTGCGGGGGACCTAGGCTACGAGCAGTACTTC. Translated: CASSEGAGDLGYEQYF.

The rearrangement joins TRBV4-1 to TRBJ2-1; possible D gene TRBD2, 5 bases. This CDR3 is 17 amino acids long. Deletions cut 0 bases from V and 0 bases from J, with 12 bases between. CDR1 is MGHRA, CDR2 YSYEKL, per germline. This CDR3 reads CASSQEGRTSSYNEQFF. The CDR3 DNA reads TGCGCCAGCAGCCAAGAAGGACGGACTTCCTCCTACAATGAGCAGTTCTTC.

CDR3 residues: CASSRDRGVYGYTF. The DNA for the CDR3 is TGTGCCAGCAGCCGGGACAGGGGTGTCTATGGCTACACCTTC. The chain employs TRBV28 and TRBJ1-2; 10 bases are a match to TRBD1. The CDR3 has 14 amino acids. V shed 6 bases, J shed 4 bases, and the junction held 5 bases outside the gene matches. CDR1 and CDR2 (germline): MDHEN, SYDVKM.

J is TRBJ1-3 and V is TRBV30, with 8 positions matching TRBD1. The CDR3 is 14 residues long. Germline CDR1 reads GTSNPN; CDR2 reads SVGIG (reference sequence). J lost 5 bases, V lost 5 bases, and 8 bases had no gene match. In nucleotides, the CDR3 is TGTGCCTGGGGGCAGGGGGCCCTCAGAAACACCATATATTTT. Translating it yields CAWGQGALRNTIYF.

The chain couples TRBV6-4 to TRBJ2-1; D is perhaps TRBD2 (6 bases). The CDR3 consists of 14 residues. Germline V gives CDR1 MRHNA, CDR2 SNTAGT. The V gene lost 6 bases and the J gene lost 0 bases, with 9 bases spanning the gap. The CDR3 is CASRREFSYNEQFF. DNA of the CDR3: TGTGCCAGCAGGCGGGAATTCTCCTACAATGAGCAGTTCTTC.

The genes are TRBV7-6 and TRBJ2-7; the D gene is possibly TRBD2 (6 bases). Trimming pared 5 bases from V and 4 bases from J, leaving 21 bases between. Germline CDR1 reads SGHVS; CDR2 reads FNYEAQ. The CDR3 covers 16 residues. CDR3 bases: TGTGCCAGCAGCCAGATGGGGGGTCGGGTCCCATACGAGCAGTACTTC. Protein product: CASSQMGGRVPYEQYF.

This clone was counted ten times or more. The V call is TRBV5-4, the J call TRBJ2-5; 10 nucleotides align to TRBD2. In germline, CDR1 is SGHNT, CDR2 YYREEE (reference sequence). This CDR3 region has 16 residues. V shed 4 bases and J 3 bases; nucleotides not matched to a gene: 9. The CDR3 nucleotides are TGTGCCAGCAGCCCCAGGAGCGGGGGGGTTGAAGAGACCCAGTACTTC. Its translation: CASSPRSGGVEETQYF.

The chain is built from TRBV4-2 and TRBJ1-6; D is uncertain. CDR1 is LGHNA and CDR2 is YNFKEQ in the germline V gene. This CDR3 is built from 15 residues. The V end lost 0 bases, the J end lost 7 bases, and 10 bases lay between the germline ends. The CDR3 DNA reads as TGTGCCAGCAGCCAAGAGACGGCGGGAAATTCACCCCTCCACTTT. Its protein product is CASSQETAGNSPLHF.

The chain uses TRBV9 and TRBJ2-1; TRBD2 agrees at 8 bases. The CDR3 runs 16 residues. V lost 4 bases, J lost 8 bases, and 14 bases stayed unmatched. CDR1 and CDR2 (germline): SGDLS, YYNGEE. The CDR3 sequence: CASSPKERELRDEQFF. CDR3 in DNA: TGTGCCAGCAGCCCTAAAGAGCGGGAGCTCAGGGATGAGCAGTTCTTC.

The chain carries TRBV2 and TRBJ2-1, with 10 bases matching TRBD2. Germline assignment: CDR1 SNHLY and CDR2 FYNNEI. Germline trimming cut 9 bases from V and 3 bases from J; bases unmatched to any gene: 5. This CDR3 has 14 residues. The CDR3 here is CASSGLAVYNEQFF. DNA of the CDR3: TGTGCCAGTTCCGGACTAGCGGTCTACAATGAGCAGTTCTTC.

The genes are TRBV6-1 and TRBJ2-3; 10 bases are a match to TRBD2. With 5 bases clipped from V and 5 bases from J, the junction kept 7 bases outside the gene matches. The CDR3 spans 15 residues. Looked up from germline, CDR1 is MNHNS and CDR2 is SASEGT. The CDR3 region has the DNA TGTGCCAGCAGTAGTCTAGCGGGGGTGGAAGATACGCAGTATTTT. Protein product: CASSSLAGVEDTQYF.